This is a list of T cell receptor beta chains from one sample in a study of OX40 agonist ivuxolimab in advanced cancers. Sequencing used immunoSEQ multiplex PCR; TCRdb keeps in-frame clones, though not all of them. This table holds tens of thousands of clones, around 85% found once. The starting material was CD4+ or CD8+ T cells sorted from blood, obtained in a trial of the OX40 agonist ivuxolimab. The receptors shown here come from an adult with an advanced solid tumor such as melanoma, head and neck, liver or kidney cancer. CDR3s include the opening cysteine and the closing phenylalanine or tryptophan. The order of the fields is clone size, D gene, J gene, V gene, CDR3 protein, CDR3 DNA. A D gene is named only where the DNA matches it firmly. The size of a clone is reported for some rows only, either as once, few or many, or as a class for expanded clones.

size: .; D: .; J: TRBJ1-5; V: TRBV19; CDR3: CAKRVSQHF; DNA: TGTGCCAAAAGGGTATCCCAGCATTTT
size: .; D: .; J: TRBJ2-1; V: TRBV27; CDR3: CASSLSLAREQFF; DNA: TGTGCCAGCAGTTTATCGTTAGCGCGTGAGCAGTTCTTC
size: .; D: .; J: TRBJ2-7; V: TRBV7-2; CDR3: CASSLVEDSYEQYF; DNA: TGTGCCAGCAGCTTAGTGGAGGACTCCTACGAGCAGTACTTC
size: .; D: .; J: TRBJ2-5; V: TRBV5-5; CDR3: CASSPGTGVETQYF; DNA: TGTGCCAGCAGCCCCGGAACGGGGGTGGAGACCCAGTACTTC
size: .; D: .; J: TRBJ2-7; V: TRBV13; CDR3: CASSARDGPYEQYF; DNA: TGTGCCAGCAGCGCCCGGGACGGACCCTACGAGCAGTACTTC
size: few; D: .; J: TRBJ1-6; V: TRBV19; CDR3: CASSLSRPANSPLHF; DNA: TGTGCCAGTAGCCTATCCCGCCCGGCAAATTCACCCCTCCACTTT
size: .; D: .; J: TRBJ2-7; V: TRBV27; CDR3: CASSYLGDKPYEQYF; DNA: TGTGCCAGCAGTTACCTTGGGGACAAACCCTACGAGCAGTACTTC
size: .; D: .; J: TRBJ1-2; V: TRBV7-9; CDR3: CASSLAVGNYGYTF; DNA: TGTGCCAGCAGCTTAGCGGTGGGGAATTATGGCTACACCTTC
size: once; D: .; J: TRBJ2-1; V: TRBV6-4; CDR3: CASSDGLARPNEQFF; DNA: TGTGCCAGCAGTGATGGTTTAGCCCGTCCCAATGAGCAGTTCTTC
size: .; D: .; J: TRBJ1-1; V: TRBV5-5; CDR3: CASRLDLNTEAFF; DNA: TGTGCCAGCAGATTAGACCTGAACACTGAAGCTTTCTTT
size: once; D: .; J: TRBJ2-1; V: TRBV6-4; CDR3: CASSDGSGEYNEQFF; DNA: TGTGCCAGCAGTGACGGCTCAGGGGAATACAATGAGCAGTTCTTC
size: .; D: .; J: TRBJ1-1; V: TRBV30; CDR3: CATSPRGWENTEAFF; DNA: TGTGCCACTAGCCCCCGGGGGTGGGAGAACACTGAAGCTTTCTTT
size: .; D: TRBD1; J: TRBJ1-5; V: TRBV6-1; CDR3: CASSPAGGDQPQHF; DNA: TGTGCCAGCAGCCCCGCAGGGGGGGATCAGCCCCAGCATTTT
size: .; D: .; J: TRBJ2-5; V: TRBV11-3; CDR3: CASSLAGAHGETQYF; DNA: TGTGCCAGCAGCTTAGCCGGGGCCCACGGGGAGACCCAGTACTTC
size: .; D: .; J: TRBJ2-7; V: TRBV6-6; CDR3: CASSFGQTYYEQYF; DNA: TGTGCCAGCAGTTTCGGACAGACTTACTACGAGCAGTACTTC
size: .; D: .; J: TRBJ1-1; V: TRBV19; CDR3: CASSRARTEAFF; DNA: TGTGCCAGTAGCCGGGCCCGCACTGAAGCTTTCTTT
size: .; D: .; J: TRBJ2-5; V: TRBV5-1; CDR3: CASSWTDRPQETQYF; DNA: TGCGCCAGCAGCTGGACGGACAGACCGCAAGAGACCCAGTACTTC
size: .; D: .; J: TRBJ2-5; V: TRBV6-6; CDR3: CASSYRTGETQYF; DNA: TGTGCCAGCAGTTACCGGACTGGGGAGACCCAGTACTTC
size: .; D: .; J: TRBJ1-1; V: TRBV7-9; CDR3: CASSLEGTDTEAFF; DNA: TGTGCCAGCAGCTTAGAGGGGACGGACACTGAAGCTTTCTTT
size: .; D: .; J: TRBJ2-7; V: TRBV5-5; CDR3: CASSSHWTESYEQYF; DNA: TGTGCCAGCAGCTCCCACTGGACAGAATCCTACGAGCAGTACTTC
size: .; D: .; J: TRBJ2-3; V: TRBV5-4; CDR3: CASSSTTGAGPADTQYF; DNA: TGTGCCAGCAGCTCGACAACCGGGGCAGGGCCGGCAGATACGCAGTATTTT
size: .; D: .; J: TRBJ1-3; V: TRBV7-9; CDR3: CASSSPNGSNTIYF; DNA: TGTGCCAGCAGCTCGCCTAATGGGTCAAACACCATATATTTT
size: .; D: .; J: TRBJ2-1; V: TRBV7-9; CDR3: CASSPKGEPVWNEQFF; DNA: TGTGCCAGCAGCCCAAAGGGGGAGCCAGTCTGGAATGAGCAGTTCTTC
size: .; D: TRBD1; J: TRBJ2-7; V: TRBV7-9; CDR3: CASSLAQGQGSYEQYF; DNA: TGTGCCAGCAGCTTAGCGCAGGGACAGGGGTCCTACGAGCAGTACTTC
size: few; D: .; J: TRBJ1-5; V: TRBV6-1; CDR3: CASRAGSPSNQPQHF; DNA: TGTGCCAGCAGGGCGGGATCTCCTAGCAATCAGCCCCAGCATTTT
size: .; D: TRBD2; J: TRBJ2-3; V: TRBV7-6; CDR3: CASSSGRGTDTQYF; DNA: TGTGCCAGCTCAAGCGGGAGAGGCACAGATACGCAGTATTTT
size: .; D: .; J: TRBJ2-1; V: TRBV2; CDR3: CASSEPRDRSSYNEQFF; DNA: TGTGCCAGCAGTGAACCCCGGGATCGGAGCTCCTACAATGAGCAGTTCTTC
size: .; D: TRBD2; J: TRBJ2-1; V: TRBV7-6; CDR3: CASSWTSGLGNEQFF; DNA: TGTGCCAGCAGCTGGACTAGCGGATTAGGTAATGAGCAGTTCTTC
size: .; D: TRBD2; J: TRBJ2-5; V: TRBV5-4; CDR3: CASSSKGLAGVETQYF; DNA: TGTGCCAGCAGCTCTAAGGGACTAGCGGGAGTGGAGACCCAGTACTTC
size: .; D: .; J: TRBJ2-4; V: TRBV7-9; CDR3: CASSPGTQSAGIQYF; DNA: TGTGCCAGCAGCCCAGGGACACAATCCGCAGGCATTCAGTACTTC
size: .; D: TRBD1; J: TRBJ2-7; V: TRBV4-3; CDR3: CASSQHKDRSTFNYEQYF; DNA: TGCGCCAGCAGCCAACATAAGGACAGGTCAACCTTCAACTACGAGCAGTACTTC
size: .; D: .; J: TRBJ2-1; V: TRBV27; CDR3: CASSFPTHPLNEQFF; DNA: TGTGCCAGCAGTTTCCCCACCCACCCGCTGAATGAGCAGTTCTTC
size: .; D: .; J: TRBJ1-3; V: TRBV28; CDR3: CASSDSLSGNTIYF; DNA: TGTGCCAGCAGCGACAGTCTCTCTGGAAACACCATATATTTT
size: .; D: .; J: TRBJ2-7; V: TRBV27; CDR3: CASSPGTIVREQYF; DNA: TGTGCCAGCAGTCCCGGAACGATCGTCCGCGAGCAGTACTTC
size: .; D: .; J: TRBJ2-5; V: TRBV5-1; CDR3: CASSPYRGWETQYF; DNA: TGCGCCAGCAGTCCTTACCGCGGGTGGGAGACCCAGTACTTC
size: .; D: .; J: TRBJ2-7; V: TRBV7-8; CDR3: CASSLVGANSYEQYF; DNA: TGTGCCAGCAGCTTAGTCGGGGCCAACTCCTACGAGCAGTACTTC
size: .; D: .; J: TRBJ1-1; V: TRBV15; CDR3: CATSRDRAMNTEAFF; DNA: TGTGCCACCAGCAGAGACAGGGCTATGAACACTGAAGCTTTCTTT
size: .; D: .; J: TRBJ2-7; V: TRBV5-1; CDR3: CASSSPGRGHPTYEQYF; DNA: TGCGCCAGCAGCTCACCCGGGCGAGGACACCCTACCTACGAGCAGTACTTC
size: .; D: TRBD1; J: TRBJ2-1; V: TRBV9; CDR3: CASSVAYRDRGFNEQFF; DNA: TGTGCCAGCAGCGTAGCATATAGGGACAGGGGTTTCAATGAGCAGTTCTTC
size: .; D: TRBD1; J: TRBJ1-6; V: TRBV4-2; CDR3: CASSQPLTGQNSPLHF; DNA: TGTGCCAGCAGCCAACCCCTGACAGGGCAAAATTCACCCCTCCACTTT
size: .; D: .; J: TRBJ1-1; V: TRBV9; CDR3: CASSVTPVTRRNTEAFF; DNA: TGTGCCAGCAGCGTGACCCCTGTGACAAGAAGGAACACTGAAGCTTTCTTT
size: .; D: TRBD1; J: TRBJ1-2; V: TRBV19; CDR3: CASSIDLDRGHHGYTF; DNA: TGTGCCAGTAGTATAGATTTGGACAGGGGGCATCATGGCTACACCTTC
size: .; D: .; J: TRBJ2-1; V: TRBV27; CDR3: CASSFTLNEQFF; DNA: TGTGCCAGCAGTTTTACCCTTAATGAGCAGTTCTTC
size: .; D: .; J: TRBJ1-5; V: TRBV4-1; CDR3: CASSQGDVWNQPQHF; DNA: TGCGCCAGCAGCCAAGGGGACGTTTGGAATCAGCCCCAGCATTTT
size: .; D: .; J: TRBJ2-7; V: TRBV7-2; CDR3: CASSLVGFGRQDYEQYF; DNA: TGTGCCAGCAGCTTAGTCGGTTTCGGCCGACAGGATTACGAGCAGTACTTC
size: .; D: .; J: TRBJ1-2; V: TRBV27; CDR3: CASSLSARNYGYTF; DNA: TGTGCCAGCAGTTTATCGGCGAGGAACTATGGCTACACCTTC
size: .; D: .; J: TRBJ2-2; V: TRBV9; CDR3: CASGGGELFF; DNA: TGTGCCAGCGGGGGCGGGGAGCTGTTTTTT
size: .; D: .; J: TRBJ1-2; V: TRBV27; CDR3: CASSLSSSLGYGYTF; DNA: TGTGCCAGCAGTTTATCCTCTTCATTGGGCTATGGCTACACCTTC
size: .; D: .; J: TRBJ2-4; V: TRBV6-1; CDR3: CASSEGTTWWRDIQYF; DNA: TGTGCCAGCAGTGAAGGGACTACCTGGTGGAGGGACATTCAGTACTTC
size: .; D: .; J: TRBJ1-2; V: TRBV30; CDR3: CAWSPGYGYGYTF; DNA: TGTGCCTGGAGTCCTGGGTATGGCTATGGCTACACCTTC